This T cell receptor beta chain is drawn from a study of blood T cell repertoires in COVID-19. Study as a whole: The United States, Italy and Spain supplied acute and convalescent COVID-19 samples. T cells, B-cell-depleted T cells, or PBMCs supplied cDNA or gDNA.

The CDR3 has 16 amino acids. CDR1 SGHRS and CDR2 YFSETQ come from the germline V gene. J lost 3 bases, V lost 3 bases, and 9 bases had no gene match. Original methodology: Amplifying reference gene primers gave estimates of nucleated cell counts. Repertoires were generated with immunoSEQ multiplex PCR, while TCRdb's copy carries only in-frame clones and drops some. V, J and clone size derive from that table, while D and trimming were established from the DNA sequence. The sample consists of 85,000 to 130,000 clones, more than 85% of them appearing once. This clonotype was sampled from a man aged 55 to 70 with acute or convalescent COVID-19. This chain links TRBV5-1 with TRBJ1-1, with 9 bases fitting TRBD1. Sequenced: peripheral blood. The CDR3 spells CASSSGTGIFDTEAFF. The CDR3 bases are TGCGCCAGCAGCTCCGGGACAGGGATTTTCGACACTGAAGCTTTCTTT. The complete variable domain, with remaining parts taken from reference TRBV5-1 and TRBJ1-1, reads KAGVTQTPRYLIKTRGQQVTLSCSPISGHRSVSWYQQTPGQGLQFLFEYFSETQRNKGNFPGRFSGRQFSNSRSEMNVSTLELGDSALYLCASSSGTGIFDTEAFFGQGTRLTVV.